This T cell receptor beta chain derives from a study of T-cell memory formation after mild COVID-19. Study-wide points: CD4+ bias marked clones expanding day 15 to 37, unlike balanced contracting clones.

Regarding this clonotype: Its antigen is not identified.

The authors produced TCR alpha and TCR beta cDNA libraries with sample barcodes and UMIs by 5'RACE using constant-segment primers. TCRdb recomputed calls from the 5' RACE reads with MiXCR, one row per CDR3 protein. The repertoire holds roughly 240,000 distinct CDR3 sequences, 15% seen once, with 2.1% in the top ten. The receptor was isolated from an adult woman who had mild COVID-19 (a few samples of this study predate the infection). Cell type and time point are not known. The sequencing sample was made of PBMCs or a T cell subset sorted from them (not recorded which).

CDR3 sequence (DNA): TGCGCCAGCAGCAGAACTAGCGGGGGGGACTTCTCCTACGAGCAGTACTTC. It translates to CASSRTSGGDFSYEQYF. The gene calls are TRBV5-1 and TRBJ2-7, with TRBD2 identical over 13 bases. V was clipped by 4 bases and J by 0 bases; unmatched bases: 7. The CDR3 sequence is 17 residues long. The germline CDR1 and CDR2 sequences are SGHRS and YFSETQ.